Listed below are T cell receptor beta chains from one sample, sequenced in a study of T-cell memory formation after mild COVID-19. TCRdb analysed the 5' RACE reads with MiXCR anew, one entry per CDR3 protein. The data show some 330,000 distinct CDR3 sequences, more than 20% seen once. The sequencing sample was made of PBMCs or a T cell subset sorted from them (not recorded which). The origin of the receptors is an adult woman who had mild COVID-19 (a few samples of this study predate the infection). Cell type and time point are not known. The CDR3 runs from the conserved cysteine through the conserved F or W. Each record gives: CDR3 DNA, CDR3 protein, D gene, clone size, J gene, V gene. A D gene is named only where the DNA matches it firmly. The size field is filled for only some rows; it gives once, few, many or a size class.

TGCAGCGCCGGAAGGGGGGGGAATCAGCCCCAGCATTTT	CSAGRGGNQPQHF	-	many	TRBJ1-5	TRBV29-1
TGTGCCAGCAGCTGGGGGCGGAACTACGAGCAGTACTTC	CASSWGRNYEQYF	-	few	TRBJ2-7	TRBV5-6
TGTGCCAGCAGTTTGGACGGGACAGGGAATGGAAACACCATATATTTT	CASSLDGTGNGNTIYF	TRBD1	few	TRBJ1-3	TRBV12-3/TRBV12-4
TGCAGCGTTGACAGGGCAGGGGGAAGATATGGCTACACCTTC	CSVDRAGGRYGYTF	TRBD1	few	TRBJ1-2	TRBV29-1
TGCAGTGCTAGAGGGGAGCTAGCGGGGATCACCTACGAGCAGTACTTC	CSARGELAGITYEQYF	TRBD2	-	TRBJ2-7	TRBV20-1
TGTGCCATCAGTGCCGCCCTGGAAGGGAACTATGGCTACACCTTC	CAISAALEGNYGYTF	-	-	TRBJ1-2	TRBV10-3
TGTGCCTGGGAACAGGGGCGCTCCTACGAGCAGTACTTC	CAWEQGRSYEQYF	TRBD1	-	TRBJ2-7	TRBV30
TGTGCCAGCAGCCGATTTACGGGGGCTAGCACAGATACGCAGTATTTT	CASSRFTGASTDTQYF	-	few	TRBJ2-3	TRBV7-6
TGCAGTGCGATTTTGGTAGGGGCCTACTACGAGCAGTACTTC	CSAILVGAYYEQYF	-	few	TRBJ2-7	TRBV20-1
TGTGCCAGCAGTCCCCGACTAGCGGGAGGCCCATACGAGCAGTACTTC	CASSPRLAGGPYEQYF	TRBD2	few	TRBJ2-7	TRBV12-3/TRBV12-4
TGCGCCAGCAGCCAAGGGGTTGGCGATGGCTACACCTTC	CASSQGVGDGYTF	-	-	TRBJ1-2	TRBV4-1
TGCAGTGCTAGAGGGACTAGCGGGACCTCCCCCTCTACCTTGTTTGAGCAGTTCTTC	CSARGTSGTSPSTLFEQFF	TRBD2	many	TRBJ2-1	TRBV20-1
TGTGCCAGCAGAGGGACAGGAGGTTTTTATGGCTACACCTTC	CASRGTGGFYGYTF	TRBD1	few	TRBJ1-2	TRBV12-3/TRBV12-4
TGCGCCAGCAGCTTGGAGATAGGGGGCTTGAGCACTGAAGCTTTCTTT	CASSLEIGGLSTEAFF	TRBD1	-	TRBJ1-1	TRBV5-1
TGTGCCAGCAGTGAAAGCGGGCCACCGGGAGATCGGACCTTC	CASSESGPPGDRTF	-	few	TRBJ1-2	TRBV6-1
TGTGCCAGCAGCTTAGCAGCATACACCGGGGAGCTGTTTTTT	CASSLAAYTGELFF	-	-	TRBJ2-2	TRBV7-9
TGTGCCACCAGAGACAGGCGACTTGAAGCTTTCTTT	CATRDRRLEAFF	-	few	TRBJ1-1	TRBV24-1
TGTGCCAGCAGTTACAAGGGTATGAGTCCCACTGAAGCTTTCTTT	CASSYKGMSPTEAFF	-	-	TRBJ1-1	TRBV6-5
TGTGCCAGCAGCCAAGAAGAGGGGTGGTTCTACGAGCAGTACTTC	CASSQEEGWFYEQYF	-	few	TRBJ2-7	TRBV3-1
TGTGCCAGCAGGGGTAACTGGGACTCCTACGAGCAGTACTTC	CASRGNWDSYEQYF	-	-	TRBJ2-7	TRBV6-5
TGCAGCGTTGGCGAGGGGGAGACCCAGTACTTC	CSVGEGETQYF	-	few	TRBJ2-5	TRBV29-1
TGCAGTGCTAGAGAGGGGCGAAAGGCCTACGAGCAGTACTTC	CSAREGRKAYEQYF	-	-	TRBJ2-7	TRBV20-1
TGTGCCACCAGCAGAGGTGAGGTTCGCGCGCAGTACTTC	CATSRGEVRAQYF	-	-	TRBJ2-7	TRBV15
TGTGCCACCAGACCCAGAGAAGGGACAGGGGTCACCGGGGAGCTGTTTTTT	CATRPREGTGVTGELFF	TRBD1	few	TRBJ2-2	TRBV24-1
TGTGCCATCAGTGGGCGGCCTAGCACAGATACGCAGTATTTT	CAISGRPSTDTQYF	-	-	TRBJ2-3	TRBV10-3
TGTGCCAGCAGTCAGGGGCGTGGAGGCTACACCTTC	CASSQGRGGYTF	-	-	TRBJ1-2	TRBV12-3/TRBV12-4
TGCGCCAGCAGCGCCCCGGGACAGGGCACAGATACGCAGTATTTT	CASSAPGQGTDTQYF	TRBD1	few	TRBJ2-3	TRBV5-1
TGTGCCAGCAGCTTCGGGCCTATTAGCAATCAGCCCCAGCATTTT	CASSFGPISNQPQHF	-	few	TRBJ1-5	TRBV7-2
TGTGCCAGCAGTTTAATGGGCAGAAGCTACGAGCAGTACTTC	CASSLMGRSYEQYF	-	-	TRBJ2-7	TRBV27
TGTGCCACCGGAGACAGGGATGGAAACACCATATATTTT	CATGDRDGNTIYF	TRBD1	-	TRBJ1-3	TRBV15
TGCGCCAGCAGAAGTTTCTCCTACAATGAGCAGTTCTTC	CASRSFSYNEQFF	-	few	TRBJ2-1	TRBV5-1
TGTGCCAGCAGCGTAGTAGGTCGACAGAGTCAAGAGACCCAGTACTTC	CASSVVGRQSQETQYF	-	few	TRBJ2-5	TRBV9
TGCGCCAGCGGCCCCACTGGGCTCGCGGGACATGAGCAGTTCTTC	CASGPTGLAGHEQFF	-	many	TRBJ2-1	TRBV5-1
TGTGCCATCAGTGGGGGGTCTAGCGTCAACTACGAGCAGTACTTC	CAISGGSSVNYEQYF	-	many	TRBJ2-7	TRBV10-3
TGTGCCAGCAGCTTAGCTTCAGGGGCCTACACCGGGGAGCTGTTTTTT	CASSLASGAYTGELFF	-	few	TRBJ2-2	TRBV7-9
TGTGCCAGCAGTGATACAGGGTTACTGGGTGGCACAGATACGCAGTATTTT	CASSDTGLLGGTDTQYF	-	-	TRBJ2-3	TRBV9
TGTGCCAGCAGCGCCCCGGGCCCGACGCAGTATTTT	CASSAPGPTQYF	-	-	TRBJ2-3	TRBV9
TGTGCCTGGAGTAGCGGTATAACCTACGAGCAGTACTTC	CAWSSGITYEQYF	-	few	TRBJ2-7	TRBV30
TGTGCCAGCAGTCACAGGTTCTACGAGCAGTACTTC	CASSHRFYEQYF	-	few	TRBJ2-7	TRBV3-1
TGCGCCAGCAGCTTAAGTCTAGCGGGGCCCTACGAGCAGTACTTC	CASSLSLAGPYEQYF	TRBD2	-	TRBJ2-7	TRBV5-1
TGCGCCAGCAGTCCCGGGACAGGGAGGACAGATACGCAGTATTTT	CASSPGTGRTDTQYF	TRBD1	-	TRBJ2-3	TRBV5-1
TGTGCCAGCAGCCTCGGATCTGGGACACCGGATTCACCCCTCCACTTT	CASSLGSGTPDSPLHF	-	-	TRBJ1-6	TRBV7-2
TGTGCCAGCAGCTTAGGCAGGGAGTCGGTTACTGAAGCTTTCTTT	CASSLGRESVTEAFF	-	few	TRBJ1-1	TRBV11-3
TGCAGTGCTAAAATCATTCCGGGACTAGCGGGAGGGACTGAGGAGACCCAGTACTTC	CSAKIIPGLAGGTEETQYF	TRBD2	many	TRBJ2-5	TRBV20-1
TGCGCCAGCAGCTTAATGTCACAGGCGGGGGTCGAGCAGTACTTC	CASSLMSQAGVEQYF	TRBD2	-	TRBJ2-7	TRBV5-1
TGTGCCAGCAGCGTAGCACGGGGGCCTGCCTACGAGCAGTACTTC	CASSVARGPAYEQYF	-	few	TRBJ2-7	TRBV9
TGTGCCAGCATCTTGACTAGCGGGGGATACAATGAGCAGTTCTTC	CASILTSGGYNEQFF	TRBD2	few	TRBJ2-1	TRBV12-3/TRBV12-4
TGCGCCAGCAGCCAAGAGAGTATAAGAAGGGGAGCCTTAACCTATGGCTACACCTTC	CASSQESIRRGALTYGYTF	-	few	TRBJ1-2	TRBV4-3
TGCAGTGCTAGAGATTTGGGCCGCGGGCAGACCCAGTACTTC	CSARDLGRGQTQYF	-	-	TRBJ2-5	TRBV20-1
TGCGCCAGCAGCCCGACTAGCGGGGGGGCCATGGACAATGAGCAGTTCTTC	CASSPTSGGAMDNEQFF	TRBD2	few	TRBJ2-1	TRBV5-1
TGTGCCAGCAGCCCACCTTGGGAGGGCGCTGAAGCTTTCTTT	CASSPPWEGAEAFF	-	few	TRBJ1-1	TRBV3-1
TGTGCCAGCAGTGAATCTCGGGGGGACGCAGATACGCAGTATTTT	CASSESRGDADTQYF	TRBD2	many	TRBJ2-3	TRBV25-1
TGTGCCAGCAGTTACAGGGAGGTAGGAGATACGCAGTATTTT	CASSYREVGDTQYF	-	few	TRBJ2-3	TRBV6-5